A selection of T cell receptor beta chains follows, all from one sample in a study of regulatory T cells in long-lasting Graves disease. TCRdb used MiXCR to reprocess the multiplex PCR reads, holding one entry per CDR3 protein. The data contain about 350,000 distinct CDR3 sequences, 16% of them seen just once; the ten biggest clones take up 20% to 25%. Separately, the same data were catalogued under a study of T cells in Graves' hyperthyroidism and ophthalmopathy.

The specimen was peripheral blood mononuclear cells (PBMCs), collected at new diagnosis, from a patient treated with antithyroid drugs. Receptor source: a woman under 30 with Graves disease. The CDR3 runs from the conserved cysteine through the conserved F or W. The order of the fields is V gene, clone size, D gene, J gene, CDR3 DNA, CDR3 protein. The D gene is left open where the match is weak. The size of a clone is reported for some rows only, either as once, few or many, or as a class for expanded clones.

v_call: TRBV7-9
clone_size: NA
d_call: TRBD1
j_call: TRBJ2-2
cdr3_nt: TGTGCCAGCAGCCGACAGGGGCCCACCGGGGAGCTGTTTTTT
cdr3_aa: CASSRQGPTGELFF

v_call: TRBV5-1
clone_size: many
d_call: NA
j_call: TRBJ1-1
cdr3_nt: TGCGCCAGCAGGACAGACAGGAACACTGAAGCTTTCTTT
cdr3_aa: CASRTDRNTEAFF

v_call: TRBV2
clone_size: NA
d_call: NA
j_call: TRBJ1-5
cdr3_nt: TGTGCCAGCAGTGGTCGAGGCGTCTATCAGCCCCAGCATTTT
cdr3_aa: CASSGRGVYQPQHF

v_call: TRBV5-1
clone_size: NA
d_call: NA
j_call: TRBJ2-7
cdr3_nt: TGCGCCAGCAGCTTGTCCAGGGCCGGACCCTACGAGCAGTACTTC
cdr3_aa: CASSLSRAGPYEQYF

v_call: TRBV2
clone_size: many
d_call: NA
j_call: TRBJ2-1
cdr3_nt: TGTGCCAGCAGTGACGTCCTGAGCTCCTACAATGAGCAGTTCTTC
cdr3_aa: CASSDVLSSYNEQFF

v_call: TRBV5-1
clone_size: few
d_call: NA
j_call: TRBJ2-5
cdr3_nt: TGCGCCAGCAGCAATATACGAGGACGGGGCCAAGAGACCCAGTACTTC
cdr3_aa: CASSNIRGRGQETQYF

v_call: TRBV6-1
clone_size: many
d_call: TRBD1
j_call: TRBJ1-5
cdr3_nt: TGTGCCAGCAGTGTGTCCGGGACAGATTATCAGCCCCAGCATTTT
cdr3_aa: CASSVSGTDYQPQHF

v_call: TRBV5-1
clone_size: NA
d_call: TRBD2
j_call: TRBJ2-7
cdr3_nt: TGCGCCAGCAGCAGCCAAGCGGGAGTCGAGCAGTACTTC
cdr3_aa: CASSSQAGVEQYF

v_call: TRBV5-6
clone_size: NA
d_call: NA
j_call: TRBJ2-1
cdr3_nt: TGTGCCAGCAGCCTGACCGGGACCTCCGCCGATGAGCAGTTCTTC
cdr3_aa: CASSLTGTSADEQFF

v_call: TRBV6-1
clone_size: many
d_call: TRBD1
j_call: TRBJ2-7
cdr3_nt: TGTGCCAGCAGTCTCACCGGGACAGGGGTTGTCTACGAGCAGTACTTC
cdr3_aa: CASSLTGTGVVYEQYF

v_call: TRBV7-3
clone_size: many
d_call: TRBD2
j_call: TRBJ2-2
cdr3_nt: TGTGCCAGCAGCAAATCTAGCGGGCCCCTAGGGACCGGGGAGCTGTTTTTT
cdr3_aa: CASSKSSGPLGTGELFF

v_call: TRBV3-1
clone_size: many
d_call: TRBD2
j_call: TRBJ2-1
cdr3_nt: TGTGCCAGCAGCCCGGGGGGGCCCCTAAATGAGCAGTTCTTC
cdr3_aa: CASSPGGPLNEQFF

v_call: TRBV7-9
clone_size: few
d_call: NA
j_call: TRBJ2-6
cdr3_nt: TGTGCCAGCAGCTTAGTCGCAGGGGAGGGGACTGGGGCCAACGTCCTGACTTTC
cdr3_aa: CASSLVAGEGTGANVLTF

v_call: TRBV7-6
clone_size: NA
d_call: NA
j_call: TRBJ1-1
cdr3_nt: TGTGCCAGCAGCTTAGAAGTGGATACTGAAGCTTTCTTT
cdr3_aa: CASSLEVDTEAFF

v_call: TRBV6-2/TRBV6-3
clone_size: once
d_call: TRBD2
j_call: TRBJ2-4
cdr3_nt: TGTGCCAGCAGCAAAGGACTAGCGGAAAACATTCAGTACTTC
cdr3_aa: CASSKGLAENIQYF

v_call: TRBV6-1
clone_size: many
d_call: NA
j_call: TRBJ2-7
cdr3_nt: TGTGCCAGCAGTGAACGGACCAGGGCGAGGGACTTC
cdr3_aa: CASSERTRARDF

v_call: TRBV6-2/TRBV6-3
clone_size: few
d_call: NA
j_call: TRBJ1-4
cdr3_nt: TGTGCCAGCAGTCGTGGGTTGGGAGATGAAAAACTGTTTTTT
cdr3_aa: CASSRGLGDEKLFF

v_call: TRBV7-2
clone_size: many
d_call: TRBD2
j_call: TRBJ2-1
cdr3_nt: TGTGCCAGCAGCTTGGGGGGACTAGCGGGGGCCCAGTTCTTC
cdr3_aa: CASSLGGLAGAQFF

v_call: TRBV11-1
clone_size: many
d_call: NA
j_call: TRBJ1-1
cdr3_nt: TGTGCCAGCAGCCCCACCTGGACAGACAACACTGAAGCTTTCTTT
cdr3_aa: CASSPTWTDNTEAFF

v_call: TRBV6-9
clone_size: NA
d_call: TRBD2
j_call: TRBJ2-1
cdr3_nt: TGTGCCAGCAGTTTCTCTAGCGGGAGGAATGAGCAGTTCTTC
cdr3_aa: CASSFSSGRNEQFF

v_call: TRBV4-2
clone_size: few
d_call: TRBD1
j_call: TRBJ1-1
cdr3_nt: TGTGCCAGCAGCCAAGCTGTGGGGACAGGCATTACTGAAGCTTTCTTT
cdr3_aa: CASSQAVGTGITEAFF

v_call: TRBV11-3
clone_size: NA
d_call: NA
j_call: TRBJ2-7
cdr3_nt: TGTGCCAGCAGCTCGGACTCCGAGCAGTACTTC
cdr3_aa: CASSSDSEQYF

v_call: TRBV24-1
clone_size: many
d_call: NA
j_call: TRBJ2-1
cdr3_nt: TGTGCCACCAGTGATCCCGGACAGAGCTCCTACAATGAGCAGTTCTTC
cdr3_aa: CATSDPGQSSYNEQFF

v_call: TRBV6-2/TRBV6-3
clone_size: few
d_call: NA
j_call: TRBJ1-2
cdr3_nt: TGTGCCAGCAGTCCCACGACCGGTGGCTACACCTTC
cdr3_aa: CASSPTTGGYTF

v_call: TRBV6-2/TRBV6-3
clone_size: NA
d_call: TRBD2
j_call: TRBJ2-5
cdr3_nt: TGTGCCAGCAGTTACTCCGGCGGGGGGGCCGAAGAGACCCAGTACTTC
cdr3_aa: CASSYSGGGAEETQYF

v_call: TRBV28
clone_size: many
d_call: TRBD2
j_call: TRBJ2-7
cdr3_nt: TGTGCCAGCAGTTTAGGAGCGGGAACCTCCTACGAGCAGTACTTC
cdr3_aa: CASSLGAGTSYEQYF

v_call: TRBV19
clone_size: few
d_call: NA
j_call: TRBJ1-5
cdr3_nt: TGTGCCAGTAGTATAGCCCAGGACGGCAATCAGCCCCAGCATTTT
cdr3_aa: CASSIAQDGNQPQHF

v_call: TRBV11-1
clone_size: NA
d_call: TRBD2
j_call: TRBJ2-7
cdr3_nt: TGTGCCAGCAGCACCGGACTAGCGGGAGGAAAGGAGCAGTACTTC
cdr3_aa: CASSTGLAGGKEQYF

v_call: TRBV7-9
clone_size: many
d_call: TRBD2
j_call: TRBJ2-1
cdr3_nt: TGTGCCAGCAGCCCCCGGTGGCTAGCGGGAGATGTCGGTAATGAGCAGTTCTTC
cdr3_aa: CASSPRWLAGDVGNEQFF

v_call: TRBV27
clone_size: many
d_call: TRBD2
j_call: TRBJ2-1
cdr3_nt: TGTGCCAGCAGCTGGGACTACACAAACAATGAGCAGTTCTTC
cdr3_aa: CASSWDYTNNEQFF

v_call: TRBV2
clone_size: many
d_call: NA
j_call: TRBJ1-5
cdr3_nt: TGTGCCAGCAGGTCCGGGGCACGAGGACAGCCCCAGCATTTT
cdr3_aa: CASRSGARGQPQHF

v_call: TRBV10-3
clone_size: many
d_call: NA
j_call: TRBJ2-6
cdr3_nt: TGTGCCATCAGTAACCTCGAGAGAAGCGCTGGGGCCAACGTCCTGACTTTC
cdr3_aa: CAISNLERSAGANVLTF

v_call: TRBV5-1
clone_size: many
d_call: NA
j_call: TRBJ1-2
cdr3_nt: TGCGCCAGCAGCATATCTAGGGAGGACTATGGCTACACCTTC
cdr3_aa: CASSISREDYGYTF

v_call: TRBV24-1
clone_size: few
d_call: NA
j_call: TRBJ2-2
cdr3_nt: TGTGCCACCAGTGATTTTACGGGGACCTCGAGGGGGGAGCTGTTTTTT
cdr3_aa: CATSDFTGTSRGELFF

v_call: TRBV29-1
clone_size: NA
d_call: TRBD1
j_call: TRBJ2-6
cdr3_nt: TGCAGCGTTGAAATGTGGGACAGCACCTCTGGGGCCAACGTCCTGACTTTC
cdr3_aa: CSVEMWDSTSGANVLTF

v_call: TRBV3-1
clone_size: many
d_call: NA
j_call: TRBJ2-3
cdr3_nt: TGTGCCAGCAGCCTTCCGACAGCTAGAGATACGCAGTATTTT
cdr3_aa: CASSLPTARDTQYF

v_call: TRBV7-3
clone_size: many
d_call: NA
j_call: TRBJ2-3
cdr3_nt: TGTGCCAGCAGCCCCGGTCGGGGGAGCACAGATACGCAGTATTTT
cdr3_aa: CASSPGRGSTDTQYF

v_call: TRBV27
clone_size: many
d_call: NA
j_call: TRBJ1-1
cdr3_nt: TGTGCCAGCAGTTTATCGATTGGATCGGACACTGAAGCTTTCTTT
cdr3_aa: CASSLSIGSDTEAFF

v_call: TRBV10-1
clone_size: many
d_call: NA
j_call: TRBJ2-3
cdr3_nt: TGCGCCAGCAGTGAGGGGGGAACTAGCACAGATACGCAGTATTTT
cdr3_aa: CASSEGGTSTDTQYF

v_call: TRBV15
clone_size: once
d_call: TRBD1
j_call: TRBJ2-7
cdr3_nt: TGTGCCACCAGCAGGGTTTCCGGGACAGGAGCGAACGAGCAGTACTTC
cdr3_aa: CATSRVSGTGANEQYF

v_call: TRBV5-5
clone_size: many
d_call: TRBD1
j_call: TRBJ2-7
cdr3_nt: TGTGCCAGCAGCACCCGGACAGGGGCTACCGAGCAGTACTTC
cdr3_aa: CASSTRTGATEQYF

v_call: TRBV4-1
clone_size: NA
d_call: NA
j_call: TRBJ2-4
cdr3_nt: TGCGCCAGCAGCCAAGATATCCACGGGCGAGGGGCCAAAAACATTCAGTACTTC
cdr3_aa: CASSQDIHGRGAKNIQYF

v_call: TRBV19
clone_size: NA
d_call: NA
j_call: TRBJ2-3
cdr3_nt: TGTGCCAGTAGTATCTCAGATACGCAGTATTTT
cdr3_aa: CASSISDTQYF

v_call: TRBV20-1
clone_size: few
d_call: NA
j_call: TRBJ2-3
cdr3_nt: TGCAGTGCTCAGGAGCTAGCCCAATCCACAGATACGCAGTATTTT
cdr3_aa: CSAQELAQSTDTQYF

v_call: TRBV11-2
clone_size: many
d_call: NA
j_call: TRBJ2-1
cdr3_nt: TGTGCCAGCAGCTTAGGCGGCGACAATGAGCAGTTCTTC
cdr3_aa: CASSLGGDNEQFF

v_call: TRBV7-9
clone_size: NA
d_call: NA
j_call: TRBJ2-1
cdr3_nt: TGTGCCAGCAGCCCAAACCCCCCGGGGTATAATGAGCAGTTCTTC
cdr3_aa: CASSPNPPGYNEQFF

v_call: TRBV6-2/TRBV6-3
clone_size: NA
d_call: TRBD2
j_call: TRBJ2-1
cdr3_nt: TGTGCCAGCAGTTACTCAGCCCCCTCGCTAGCGGGAGTTGGCAATGAGCAGTTCTTC
cdr3_aa: CASSYSAPSLAGVGNEQFF

v_call: TRBV5-1
clone_size: many
d_call: NA
j_call: TRBJ2-4
cdr3_nt: TGCGCCAGCAGCTTGGTAGAGGTGGCCAAAAACATTCAGTACTTC
cdr3_aa: CASSLVEVAKNIQYF

v_call: TRBV11-2
clone_size: many
d_call: NA
j_call: TRBJ2-7
cdr3_nt: TGTGCCAGCAGCCATTATAGCGGAAGCTCCTCCTACGAGCAGTACTTC
cdr3_aa: CASSHYSGSSSYEQYF

v_call: TRBV2
clone_size: NA
d_call: TRBD1
j_call: TRBJ1-3
cdr3_nt: TGTGCCAGCAGCCCCACAGGGGGCGGAAACACCATATATTTT
cdr3_aa: CASSPTGGGNTIYF